Below, one T cell receptor beta chain is given with its context. The clone's antigen remains unknown. Base qualities are not at hand, and no much larger clone is one base apart. Whole blood was collected in K2EDTA tubes by collaborating institutions according to the institutions' own protocols. For TCRbeta analysis, collaborators shipped samples as frozen whole blood, isolated PBMCs, or DNA extracted from either of those sample types. TCRbeta CDR3 regions were amplified from genomic DNA by means of the immunoSEQ Assay, a bias-controlled multiplex PCR. The study's processing was this. The number of nucleated cells in each sample was estimated by amplification of reference gene primers within the assay. Sequence reads were collapsed and filtered to measure the absolute abundance of every unique TCRbeta CDR3 rearrangement. For each sample, productive Simpson clonality was calculated by taking the square root of Simpson's diversity index across productive rearrangements. TCRdb mirrors the immuneACCESS table, restricted to in-frame sequences. Some clones are absent from its copies; in checked studies, under half trace to an unresolved V gene, and the reason for the others is unknown. That table is the source of V, J and clone size, and D and trimming were worked out from the DNA. The sample yields 250,000 or so clones; around nine tenths were counted once. In total, the top ten clones hold just under 9% of the sample.

The sample originates from a study of blood T cell repertoires in COVID-19 (TCRdb year 2020). Looking at the study overall: The collaborator samples originated in the United States, Italy and Spain and spanned the acute and convalescent phases of COVID-19. The material from the prospective study consisted of cDNA or gDNA derived from T cells, B-cell-depleted T cells, or PBMCs. Deeply sampled blood TCRbeta repertoires from subjects exposed to, actively infected with, or recovered from COVID-19 were included in the dataset. A freely available public database, intended as a resource for researchers studying the immune response to SARS-CoV-2, is where the repertoires were released. The samples were drawn from two sources: the first 160 participants of the ongoing ImmuneRACE study, and fewer than 1,500 subjects contributed by 6 global collaborators. Nearly every sample came with metadata listing a de-identified subject ID, COVID-19 status, age in years and sex. HLA class I and class II types, where available, came from metadata supplied by the sample provider rather than from assay-based typing. The full study reports these points: The quantity of clinical and demographic metadata differed by source and by participant and was supplied without curation.

The CDR3 covers 11 residues, taking in both the cysteine and the phenylalanine. The DNA shown is the 33-base CDR3, in frame from base 1. The junction shows trimming of 4 bases on V and 7 bases on J, plus 7 bases between the germline ends. As encoded in the germline V gene (reference sequence), CDR1 is SEHNR while CDR2 is FQNEAQ. The receptor was derived from a man aged 35 to 55 with active or convalescent COVID-19. Material for sequencing was peripheral blood. The chain is encoded by TRBV7-9 joined to TRBJ1-1; the D segment cannot be called with confidence. The bases are TGTGCCAGCAGCTGGGGAGGTGAAGCTTTCTTT. Its product reads: CASSWGGEAFF.